Following are 26 T cell receptor beta chains from one sample sequenced in a study of blood T cell repertoires in COVID-19 (dated by TCRdb to 2020 to 2022). The receptor library was made with the immunoSEQ multiplex PCR assay. Held by TCRdb, this immuneACCESS table contains in-frame sequences only and omits some clones. Under half of the omission traces to an unresolved V gene where checked; the cause of the rest is unknown. Counted in this sample were approximately 200,000 clones; around 94% of them appeared once. Of the sample, roughly 0.7% is held by the ten largest clones. Sequenced sample: peripheral blood. The receptors stem from a man aged 30 to 39 with COVID-19, enrolled during active disease.

This clone was recorded a few times. The chain joins TRBV29-1 to TRBJ1-2, with 8 bases fitting TRBD1. This CDR3 is built from 13 residues. V dropped 6 bases and J dropped 7; count of bases not matched to a gene: 10. In germline, CDR1 is SQVTM, CDR2 ANQGSEA. The CDR3 nucleotides are TGCAGCGTGCACGGACAGGGACCTACTGGCTACACCTTC. It codes for CSVHGQGPTGYTF.

The sample holds a few counts of this clone. The chain recombines TRBV13 with TRBJ2-7; 7 bases align to TRBD1. This CDR3 contains 15 residues. The trim removed 5 bases at V and 6 bases at J, leaving 13 bases unmatched. Germline CDR1 reads PRHDT; CDR2 reads FYEKMQ (reference sequence). CDR3 protein: CASSATQVGGGEQYF. Here the CDR3 DNA reads TGTGCCAGCAGCGCCACCCAGGTAGGGGGCGGCGAGCAGTACTTC.

The V gene is TRBV5-1, the J gene TRBJ2-1; D possibly corresponds to TRBD1 (6 bases). Trimming removed 4 bases at V and 4 bases at J, with 21 bases between. Looked up from germline, CDR1 is SGHRS and CDR2 is YFSETQ. This CDR3 is built from 17 residues. The DNA for the CDR3 is TGCGCCAGCAGCCCAATAACCGGGACAAACCTATACAATGAGCAGTTCTTC. This encodes CASSPITGTNLYNEQFF.

V usage is TRBV6-1 and J usage is TRBJ2-1; D is uncertain. Between the trimmed V and J ends, which lost 1 base and 2 bases, there was a span of 12 bases. Germline V gene data show CDR1 as MNHNS and CDR2 as SASEGT. CDR3 length equals 16 residues. Here the CDR3 reads CASSEVTPSPYNEQFF. The CDR3 DNA follows: TGTGCCAGCAGTGAAGTCACGCCGAGCCCCTACAATGAGCAGTTCTTC.

This chain connects TRBV6-5 to TRBJ1-5, with TRBD1 matching over 8 bases. Germline trimming cut 5 bases from V and 4 bases from J; bases unmatched to any gene: 1. CDR1 MNHEY and CDR2 SVGAGI come from the germline V gene. This CDR3 has 13 amino acids. Written as DNA, the CDR3 is TGTGCCAGCAGTAACAGGGGGAATCAGCCCCAGCATTTT. Its translation: CASSNRGNQPQHF.

The chain has TRBV12-3 or TRBV12-4 and TRBJ1-1, with 7 bases that match TRBD1. The CDR3 runs 13 residues. With 4 bases clipped from V and 9 bases from J, the junction kept 8 bases outside the gene matches. For the CDR3, the DNA is TGTGCCAGCAGTTCATCCCGGACAGGCCAAGCTTTCTTT. It yields the protein CASSSSRTGQAFF.

The J gene is TRBJ2-1, the V gene TRBV5-4, with a tentative D call TRBD1 (6 bases). In germline, CDR1 is SGHNT, CDR2 YYREEE (reference sequence). V was pared by 3 bases and J by 5 bases, with 12 bases between. The CDR3 contains 14 residues. The CDR3 spells CASSYEQGHNEQFF. The CDR3 nucleotides are TGTGCCAGCAGCTATGAACAGGGCCACAATGAGCAGTTCTTC.

The chain carries TRBV10-2 and TRBJ1-2; D call uncertain. From germline, CDR1 is WSHSY and CDR2 SAAADI. This CDR3 region has 17 residues. The V end lost 0 bases, the J end lost 3 bases, and 17 bases lay between the germline ends. The CDR3: CASSESGVAGGYYGYTF. CDR3 nucleotide sequence: TGCGCCAGCAGTGAGTCCGGTGTGGCAGGAGGCTACTATGGCTACACCTTC.

The chain couples TRBV7-2 to TRBJ1-5; D remains ambiguous. Germline V lookup: CDR1 SGHTA, CDR2 FQGNSA. The CDR3 sequence is 16 residues long. V was shortened by 5 bases and J by 2 bases, with 16 bases between the two germline ends. The CDR3 loop reads CASSTAGGRGNQPQHF. CDR3 nucleotides: TGTGCCAGCAGCACGGCCGGTGGCCGGGGCAATCAGCCCCAGCATTTT.

As DNA, the CDR3 is TGCGCCAGCAGCCTGCACCCTACTAGCGGGGAGTACAATGAGCAGTTCTTC. Protein product: CASSLHPTSGEYNEQFF. The J gene is TRBJ2-1, the V gene TRBV4-1, with 10 bases identical to TRBD2. V lost 4 bases and J lost 4; bases outside the gene matches: 10. Germline assignment: CDR1 MGHRA and CDR2 YSYEKL. The CDR3 totals 17 residues.

The chain uses TRBV5-1 and TRBJ2-5, with TRBD1 as a possible D gene (7 bases). The germline V gene encodes CDR1 SGHRS and CDR2 YFSETQ. The CDR3 contains 16 residues. V lost 4 bases, J lost 5 bases, and 21 bases lay in between. DNA for the CDR3: TGCGCCAGCAGCCTGAAGACAGGGCCGGGGGTGGAGACCCAGTACTTC. Translating gives CASSLKTGPGVETQYF.

The chain employs TRBV2 and TRBJ1-2, with a possible D match to TRBD1 (5 bases). CDR1 and CDR2 from the germline V gene are SNHLY and FYNNEI. The CDR3 has 14 amino acids. V shed 4 bases and J shed 2 bases, with 11 bases lying between them. The CDR3, as DNA: TGTGCCAGCAGTGCTGTTTCAGGGAACTATGGCTACACCTTC. This gives the protein CASSAVSGNYGYTF.

The chain joins TRBV5-1 to TRBJ2-5; D might be TRBD1 (5 bases). The ends were cut back, 4 bases at V and 2 bases at J, with 15 bases in the middle. CDR1 and CDR2 (germline): SGHRS, YFSETQ. The CDR3 has 15 amino acids. Here the CDR3 DNA reads TGCGCCAGCAGCCGAACCCAGGGTAAACAAGAGACCCAGTACTTC. It translates to CASSRTQGKQETQYF.

The chain has TRBV5-4 and TRBJ1-6; 7 nucleotides match TRBD1. Trimming at V came to 0 bases and at J to 5 bases, leaving 2 bases not matched to a gene. The CDR3 runs to 15 residues. CDR1 is SGHNT and CDR2 is YYREEE in the germline V gene (reference sequence). CDR3 DNA sequence: TGTGCCAGCAGCTTGGAGGGGGCGAATAATTCACCCCTCCACTTT. Translation: CASSLEGANNSPLHF.

As concerns this clone: This sample includes further DNA sequences coding for the same CDR3. DNA for the CDR3: TGTGCCAGCAGCTTAGGAACAGGGCCCTCCTACGAGCAGTACTTC. This codes for CASSLGTGPSYEQYF. This sequence joins TRBV7-3 and TRBJ2-7; D might be TRBD1 (6 bases). The CDR3 consists of 15 residues. Trimming pared 2 bases from V and 0 bases from J, leaving 11 bases between. Looked up from germline, CDR1 is SGHTA and CDR2 is FQGTGA.

CDR3 sequence (DNA): TGTGCCAGCAGCGTAGACGACAGGGGGTGGGAGACCCAGTACTTC. It yields the protein CASSVDDRGWETQYF. The chain recombines TRBV9 with TRBJ2-5; 9 bases fit TRBD1. This CDR3 is 15 amino acids long. J lost 5 bases, V lost 0 bases, and 5 bases had no gene match. Germline V gene data show CDR1 as SGDLS and CDR2 as YYNGEE.

The chain carries TRBV5-1 and TRBJ2-5, with TRBD2 matching 11 bases. Germline trimming cut 0 bases from V and 5 bases from J; bases unmatched to any gene: 0. CDR1 is SGHRS and CDR2 is YFSETQ in the germline V gene. This CDR3 contains 14 residues. The CDR3 DNA follows: TGCGCCAGCAGCTTGGCTAGCGGGGGGGAGACCCAGTACTTC. Translated, it gives CASSLASGGETQYF.

This chain connects TRBV7-6 to TRBJ1-1; D is unresolved. Germline CDR1 reads SGHVS; CDR2 reads FNYEAQ. The V end lost 2 bases, the J end lost 11 bases, and 12 bases lay between the germline ends. CDR3 length: 12 amino acids. The CDR3 coding sequence is TGTGCCAGCAGCTTATTGGTGGCGGTGGCTTTCTTT. This encodes CASSLLVAVAFF.

The chain uses TRBV23-1 and TRBJ1-4; 8 nucleotides match TRBD1. TRBV23-1 is annotated as an ORF whose role is uncertain. Trimming at V came to 6 bases and at J to 11 bases, leaving 11 bases not matched to a gene. This CDR3 has 14 residues. The CDR3 nucleotides read TGCGCCAGCAGAGAGACAGGGGTTAAGGAGAAACTGTTTTTT. Translated: CASRETGVKEKLFF.

The chain joins TRBV30 to TRBJ1-4; D unresolved. In germline, CDR1 is GTSNPN, CDR2 SVGIG (reference sequence). This CDR3 region has 16 residues. Trimming took off 1 base at V and 8 bases at J, with 20 bases between the two ends. The CDR3 loop reads CAWSGHPEGSWEKLFF. Here the CDR3 DNA reads TGTGCCTGGAGTGGCCATCCTGAGGGCTCTTGGGAAAAACTGTTTTTT.

This chain joins TRBV5-1 and TRBJ2-1; TRBD2 matches at 8 bases. CDR1 SGHRS and CDR2 YFSETQ come from the germline V gene. Trimming cost V 0 bases and J 3 bases; bases outside gene matches: 5. The CDR3 loop spans 16 amino acids. The CDR3 sequence is CASSLAQRGFYNEQFF. The DNA for the CDR3 is TGCGCCAGCAGCTTGGCCCAGCGGGGGTTCTACAATGAGCAGTTCTTC. Supplemented by reference TRBV5-1 and TRBJ2-1, the full variable domain reads KAGVTQTPRYLIKTRGQQVTLSCSPISGHRSVSWYQQTPGQGLQFLFEYFSETQRNKGNFPGRFSGRQFSNSRSEMNVSTLELGDSALYLCASSLAQRGFYNEQFFGPGTRLTVL.

V gene TRBV9 combines with J gene TRBJ2-7; 9 bases map to TRBD1. The J segment lost 1 base and the V segment lost 8 bases, leaving 1 base of the junction unmatched. CDR3 size: 12 residues. CDR1 and CDR2 from the germline V gene are SGDLS and YYNGEE. CDR3 nucleotide sequence: TGTGCCAGTGGACAGGGGTCCTACGAGCAGTACTTC. It translates to CASGQGSYEQYF.

DNA for the CDR3: TGTGCCAGCAGCCCCCGGGAGGGGGTAGGAGTTTCACCCCTCCACTTT. This gives the protein CASSPREGVGVSPLHF. This chain joins TRBV7-9 and TRBJ1-6; D may be TRBD1 (6 bases). CDR3 size: 16 residues. V lost 5 bases, J lost 9 bases, and 20 bases lay in between. CDR1 is SEHNR and CDR2 is FQNEAQ in the germline V gene (reference sequence).

J is TRBJ1-5 and V is TRBV6-5, with D perhaps TRBD1 (6 bases). Germline CDR1 MNHEY, CDR2 SVGAGI. V was shortened by 5 bases and J by 4 bases, with 9 bases between the two germline ends. The CDR3 covers 13 residues. This CDR3 is CASSPQGNQPQHF. Here the CDR3 DNA reads TGTGCCAGCAGTCCACAGGGAAATCAGCCCCAGCATTTT.

The chain uses TRBV30 and TRBJ1-4; 9 positions match TRBD1. V lost 3 bases to trimming and J lost 8 bases; unmatched junction nucleotides: 10. The CDR3 runs 15 residues. Germline loops: CDR1 GTSNPN, CDR2 SVGIG (reference sequence). As DNA, the CDR3 is TGTGCCTGGAGCGATACCGGGACAGGGCCCGAAAAACTGTTTTTT. This gives the protein CAWSDTGTGPEKLFF. The full variable domain, rest sourced from reference TRBV30 and TRBJ1-4, is SQTIHQWPATLVQPVGSPLSLECTVEGTSNPNLYWYRQAAGRGLQLLFYSVGIGQISSEVPQNLSASRPQDRQFILSSKKLLLSDSGFYLCAWSDTGTGPEKLFFGSGTQLSVL.

The V and J genes are TRBV25-1 and TRBJ1-2; the match to TRBD1 covers 8 bases. The CDR3 contains 18 residues. The ends lost 3 bases at V and 5 bases at J; junction bases unmatched: 17. CDR1 and CDR2 (germline): MGHDK, SYGVNS. The DNA for the CDR3 is TGTGCCAGCAGTGACCCTTCGGGACAGGTTGGAGACCTGTATGGCTACACCTTC. Protein sequence: CASSDPSGQVGDLYGYTF.